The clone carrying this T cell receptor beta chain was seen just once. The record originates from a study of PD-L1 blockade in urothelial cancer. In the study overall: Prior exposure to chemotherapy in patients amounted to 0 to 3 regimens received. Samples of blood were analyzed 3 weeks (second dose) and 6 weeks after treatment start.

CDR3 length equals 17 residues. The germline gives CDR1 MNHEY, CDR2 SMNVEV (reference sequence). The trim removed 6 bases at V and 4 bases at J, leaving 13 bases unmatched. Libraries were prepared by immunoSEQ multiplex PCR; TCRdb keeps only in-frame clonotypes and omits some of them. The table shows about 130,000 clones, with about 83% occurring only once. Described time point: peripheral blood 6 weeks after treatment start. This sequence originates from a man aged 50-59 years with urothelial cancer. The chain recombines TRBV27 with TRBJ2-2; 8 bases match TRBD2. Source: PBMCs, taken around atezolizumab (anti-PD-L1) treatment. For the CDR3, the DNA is TGTGCCAGCAGACCCCCGCTAGGTCTAGCGGGCACCGGGGAGCTGTTTTTT. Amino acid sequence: CASRPPLGLAGTGELFF.